The 20 T cell receptor beta chains reported below all come from one sample, sequenced in a study of CD8 T cells in ankylosing spondylitis. The antigens these receptors bind are not known. General observations from the study: Blood of patients with ankylosing spondylitis appeared to be characterized by a TCR beta motif of eight highly homologous variants.

TCRdb re-analysed the 5' RACE reads in MiXCR, keeping a single row per CDR3 protein. The repertoire holds 450,000 to 550,000 distinct CDR3 sequences, with approximately 5% as singletons. Source material: blood, either unsorted or a sorted T cell fraction (not recorded which). Source of these receptors: a male donor with ankylosing spondylitis.

This clonotype showed up many times. This sequence joins TRBV3-1 and TRBJ1-6; no firm D call. Germline V lookup: CDR1 LGHDT, CDR2 YNNKEL (reference sequence). The CDR3 has 12 residues. Trimming cost V 3 bases and J 8 bases, with 5 bases left between them. CDR3 region: CASSQRYSPLHF. CDR3 nucleotides: TGTGCCAGCAGCCAGCGATATTCACCCCTCCACTTT. Using reference TRBV3-1 and TRBJ1-6 for the parts outside the CDR3, the full variable domain is DTAVSQTPKYLVTQMGNDKSIKCEQNLGHDTMYWYKQDSKKFLKIMFSYNNKELIINETVPNRFSPKSPDKAHLNLHINSLELGDSAVYFCASSQRYSPLHFGNGTRLTVT.

This clonotype was detected many times. The chain joins TRBV9 to TRBJ1-4, with TRBD1 matching over 7 bases. The germline V gene has CDR1 SGDLS and CDR2 YYNGEE. The CDR3 contains 17 residues. After removal of 6 bases from V and 2 bases from J, the junction contained 13 bases not matched to a gene. The chain's CDR3 is CASKRRRGRGTNEKLFF. CDR3 nucleotides: TGTGCCAGCAAGAGGAGGAGGGGGCGCGGGACTAATGAAAAACTGTTTTTT. Full variable domain (outside the CDR3, taken from reference TRBV9 and TRBJ1-4): DSGVTQTPKHLITATGQRVTLRCSPRSGDLSVYWYQQSLDQGLQFLIQYYNGEERAKGNILERFSAQQFPDLHSELNLSSLELGDSALYFCASKRRRGRGTNEKLFFGSGTQLSVL.

This clonotype appeared many times. This chain connects TRBV11-2 to TRBJ1-5; 9 nucleotides match TRBD1. The germline gives CDR1 SGHAT, CDR2 FQNNGV. Trimming removed 4 bases from V and 7 bases from J; junction bases left unmatched: 2. The CDR3 is 13 residues long. Written as DNA, the CDR3 is TGTGCCAGCAGCTGGGACAGGGCCCAGCCCCAGCATTTT. It codes for CASSWDRAQPQHF.

This clonotype was counted at least ten times. The chain couples TRBV29-1 to TRBJ2-6; D perhaps matches TRBD2 (6 bases). CDR1 is SQVTM, CDR2 ANQGSEA, per germline. V lost 6 bases, J lost 0 bases, and 12 bases lay in between. The CDR3 contains 15 residues. CDR3 amino acids: CSVQGLDSGANVLTF. The CDR3 bases are TGCAGCGTCCAGGGACTGGACTCTGGGGCCAACGTCCTGACTTTC. The complete variable domain, with remaining parts taken from reference TRBV29-1 and TRBJ2-6, reads SAVISQKPSRDICQRGTSLTIQCQVDSQVTMMFWYRQQPGQSLTLIATANQGSEATYESGFVIDKFPISRPNLTFSTLTVSNMSPEDSSIYLCSVQGLDSGANVLTFGAGSRLTVL.

The genes are TRBV18 and TRBJ2-5; TRBD2 aligns across 13 bases. Germline CDR1 KGHSH, CDR2 LQKENI. The CDR3 covers 16 residues. The V and J ends lost 5 bases and 2 bases, in that order; junction bases with no gene match: 5. The CDR3, as DNA: TGTGCCAGCTCAAGAGGACTAGCGGGAGATCAAGAGACCCAGTACTTC. It specifies CASSRGLAGDQETQYF.

This clonotype came up many times. The chain links TRBV5-1 to TRBJ2-2; a possible D gene is TRBD2 (6 bases). Germline CDR1 reads SGHRS; CDR2 reads YFSETQ. The CDR3 length is 16 residues. Trimming left V 0 bases short and J 3 bases short, with 12 bases between. CDR3 bases: TGCGCCAGCAGCTTGGTGGAGGGGATTGACACCGGGGAGCTGTTTTTT. The encoded protein is CASSLVEGIDTGELFF.

This clonotype was counted at least ten times. The V gene is TRBV5-1, the J gene TRBJ1-2; TRBD1 agrees at 10 bases. CDR1 and CDR2 (germline): SGHRS, YFSETQ. The CDR3 length is 14 residues. With V trimmed by 0 bases and J by 6 bases, 2 bases remained unmatched. The CDR3 DNA reads as TGCGCCAGCAGCTTGGATGGACAGGGGGATGGCTACACCTTC. Protein sequence: CASSLDGQGDGYTF.

This clonotype was picked up a small number of times. J is TRBJ2-7 and V is TRBV14, with a tentative D call TRBD1 (6 bases). The CDR3 has 17 residues. Germline V gene sequence: CDR1 SGHDN, CDR2 FVKESK. The V end lost 1 base, the J end lost 2 bases, and 18 bases lay between the germline ends. The chain's CDR3 is CASSQGFRQARAYEQYF. CDR3 nucleotide sequence: TGTGCCAGCAGCCAAGGTTTCCGACAGGCGCGCGCCTACGAGCAGTACTTC.

This clonotype showed up many times. The V and J genes are TRBV20-1 and TRBJ2-1; 11 nucleotides match TRBD2. Germline V CDR1 and CDR2: DFQATT, SNEGSKA (reference sequence). CDR3 length: 10 residues. The CDR3 is CMIAGGRQFF. CDR3 in DNA: TGCATGATAGCGGGGGGGAGGCAGTTCTTC.

At least ten counts were recorded for this clonotype. The gene calls are TRBV12-3 or TRBV12-4 and TRBJ2-3; the D gene is possibly TRBD1 (7 bases). V was trimmed by 5 bases and J by 9 bases, leaving 12 bases between them. The CDR3 sequence is 12 residues long. In nucleotides, the CDR3 is TGTGCCAGCAGTGCGCAGGGGGGAACGCAGTATTTT. Protein: CASSAQGGTQYF.

This chain connects TRBV7-2 to TRBJ2-1; 10 bases fit TRBD2. The germline V gene encodes CDR1 SGHTA and CDR2 FQGNSA. This CDR3 is built from 16 residues. Losses at the gene ends were 7 bases for V and 4 bases for J; bases not matched to a gene: 10. The CDR3 DNA sequence: TGTGCCAGCATCCCCGACGGGACTAGCGTTTACAATGAGCAGTTCTTC. This translates into CASIPDGTSVYNEQFF.

The sample holds many counts of this clonotype. The chain combines TRBV7-2 with TRBJ2-1; TRBD2 aligns across 11 bases. The CDR3 contains 15 residues. The germline V gene has CDR1 SGHTA and CDR2 FQGNSA. The J segment lost 8 bases and the V segment lost 0 bases, leaving 3 bases of the junction unmatched. As DNA, the CDR3 is TGTGCCAGCAGCTTAGCCGGGACTAGCGGCTATGAGCAGTTCTTC. It encodes CASSLAGTSGYEQFF.

In this sample, this clonotype turned up many times. The chain is built from TRBV10-3 and TRBJ2-1; TRBD2 aligns across 13 bases. The CDR3 sequence is 18 residues long. V trimming: 6 bases; J trimming: 5 bases; junction bases outside the gene matches: 13. The germline V gene encodes CDR1 ENHRY and CDR2 SYGVKD. The CDR3, as DNA: TGTGCCATCAGACCAACTAGCGGGAGGGCCCCGCACAACAATGAGCAGTTCTTC. It is translated as CAIRPTSGRAPHNNEQFF.

This clonotype was picked up many times. The rearrangement joins TRBV7-2 to TRBJ1-1; 7 positions match TRBD1. The CDR3 contains 14 residues. The trim removed 5 bases at V and 3 bases at J, leaving 6 bases unmatched. The germline V gene encodes CDR1 SGHTA and CDR2 FQGNSA. Here the CDR3 DNA reads TGTGCCAGCAGCCCCAGGGGGACGTACACTGAAGCTTTCTTT. This encodes CASSPRGTYTEAFF. Filled out from reference TRBV7-2 and TRBJ1-1, the complete variable domain reads GAGVSQSPSNKVTEKGKDVELRCDPISGHTALYWYRQSLGQGLEFLIYFQGNSAPDKSGLPSDRFSAERTGGSVSTLTIQRTQQEDSAVYLCASSPRGTYTEAFFGQGTRLTVV.

The rearrangement uses TRBV11-2 and TRBJ2-1; 8 nucleotides line up with TRBD2. The CDR3 covers 12 residues. J was trimmed by 15 bases and V by 2 bases; bases with no gene match: 6. Germline CDR1 reads SGHAT; CDR2 reads FQNNGV. The CDR3 reads CASSLPAGGLFF. In DNA form, the CDR3 reads TGTGCCAGCAGCTTACCGGCGGGGGGTCTGTTCTTC. Based on the CDR3 plus reference TRBV11-2 and TRBJ2-1, the full variable domain is EAGVAQSPRYKIIEKRQSVAFWCNPISGHATLYWYQQILGQGPKLLIQFQNNGVVDDSQLPKDRFSAERLKGVDSTLKIQPAKLEDSAVYLCASSLPAGGLFFGPGTRLTVL.

This clonotype has ten or more counts. This CDR3 reads CSATSGLAGINEQFF. The CDR3 DNA is TGCAGTGCTACCTCGGGACTAGCGGGAATCAATGAGCAGTTCTTC. The chain has TRBV20-1 and TRBJ2-1, with TRBD2 matching 13 bases. The V segment lost 4 bases and the J segment 6 bases; nucleotides outside the gene matches: 6. The CDR3 is made up of 15 amino acids. Germline V gene lookup returns CDR1 DFQATT and CDR2 SNEGSKA (reference sequence).

This clonotype was detected many times. The gene calls are TRBV11-1 and TRBJ2-1, with 14 bases lining up with TRBD2. The germline gives CDR1 SGHAT, CDR2 FQDESV (reference sequence). This CDR3 comprises 20 residues. V shed 4 bases and J 8 bases; nucleotides not matched to a gene: 19. The CDR3 nucleotides read TGTGCCAGCAGCTCCCAGCCGGGACTAGCGGGAGTAAGTGGCCGGGATGAGCAGTTCTTC. Protein sequence: CASSSQPGLAGVSGRDEQFF.

This clonotype was detected ten times or more. The rearrangement joins TRBV5-1 to TRBJ1-1; D uncertain. The V gene's germline CDR1 is SGHRS and CDR2 YFSETQ. The V gene lost 1 base and the J gene lost 1 base, with 11 bases spanning the gap. The CDR3 covers 15 residues. For the CDR3, the DNA is TGCGCCAGCAGCTTGTTAGGATTGGAGAACACTGAAGCTTTCTTT. This sequence encodes CASSLLGLENTEAFF.

This clonotype was seen many times. V is TRBV29-1 and J is TRBJ2-1, with D uncertain. This CDR3 is 13 amino acids long. Trimming took 4 bases from V and 6 from J, leaving 13 bases between them. Germline V gives CDR1 SQVTM, CDR2 ANQGSEA. CDR3 sequence reads: CSVALRLVNEQFF. CDR3 bases: TGCAGCGTTGCCCTGCGGCTCGTCAATGAGCAGTTCTTC.

This clonotype appeared many times. V gene TRBV4-3 combines with J gene TRBJ1-3, with a tentative D call TRBD1 (5 bases). The CDR3 runs to 12 residues. Looked up from germline, CDR1 is LGHNA and CDR2 is YSLEER. Trimming removed 8 bases at V and 1 base at J, with 6 bases between. The CDR3 bases are TGCGCCAGCGGGGCATCTGGAAACACCATATATTTT. Translating gives CASGASGNTIYF.